A single sample is the source of the 26 T cell receptor beta chains below, sequenced in a study of cytomegalovirus exposure and HLA in healthy donors (dated 2017 in TCRdb). The library was made by the immunoSEQ multiplex PCR assay. The multiplex PCR relied on a mix of 60 forward primers for TCR Vbeta segments and 13 reverse primers for TCR Jbeta segments. The immuneACCESS repertoire file appears here via TCRdb, limited to in-frame rearrangements. These files lack a portion of the clones; in checked studies, under half of the deficit traces to unresolved V genes, and the cause of the others is not known. The sample profile shows 200,000 to 250,000 clones; roughly 84% of them were found once. The top ten hold under 0.85% of the sample. The material sequenced was PBMCs. Source of these receptors: a boy aged 2 to 10 in good health and CMV-seronegative.

V is TRBV10-3 and J is TRBJ2-1, with TRBD2 identical over 11 bases. The CDR3 covers 20 residues. J lost 0 bases, V lost 0 bases, and 10 bases had no gene match. CDR1 and CDR2 (germline): ENHRY, SYGVKD. The CDR3 DNA is TGTGCCATCAGTGAGTCGTCGAGGACTAGCGGGCGCCGCTCCTACAATGAGCAGTTCTTC. Its protein is CAISESSRTSGRRSYNEQFF.

V usage is TRBV6-4 and J usage is TRBJ2-2; 10 bases agree with TRBD1. Germline CDR1 reads MRHNA; CDR2 reads SNTAGT. V lost 10 bases and J lost 6; bases outside the gene matches: 14. This CDR3 has 16 residues. The CDR3 loop reads CATLHSGTGVAGELFF. The CDR3, as DNA: TGTGCCACCCTTCATTCCGGGACAGGGGTGGCCGGGGAGCTGTTTTTT.

J is TRBJ1-1 and V is TRBV19; TRBD1 might be the D (5 bases). V was cut by 5 bases and J by 5 bases, with 15 bases left in between. CDR3 length: 14 amino acids. Germline CDR1 is LNHDA and CDR2 is SQIVND (reference sequence). CDR3 loop: CASSQSPGGTEAFF. CDR3 nucleotides: TGTGCCAGTAGTCAATCCCCCGGGGGGACTGAAGCTTTCTTT.

This chain joins TRBV4-1 and TRBJ2-3, with 9 positions matching TRBD2. The CDR3 extends over 15 amino acids. V shed 3 bases and J 12 bases; nucleotides not matched to a gene: 13. The germline gives CDR1 MGHRA, CDR2 YSYEKL. The CDR3: CASSHPWASGEAQYF. The CDR3 DNA reads as TGCGCCAGCAGCCACCCATGGGCTAGCGGGGAAGCTCAGTATTTT.

V and J are TRBV7-2 and TRBJ2-1, with 10 bases aligning to TRBD2. This CDR3 is built from 18 residues. The V gene's germline CDR1 is SGHTA and CDR2 FQGNSA. Trimming cost V 1 base and J 6 bases; bases outside gene matches: 12. This CDR3 reads CASSLEPRWSGRANEQFF. The CDR3 DNA is TGTGCCAGCAGCTTAGAACCACGGTGGAGCGGGAGGGCCAATGAGCAGTTCTTC.

The V call is TRBV7-3, the J call TRBJ1-2, with D tentatively TRBD1 (5 bases). The ends were cut back, 2 bases at V and 2 bases at J, with 12 bases in the middle. Germline V gene lookup returns CDR1 SGHTA and CDR2 FQGTGA. CDR3 length: 15 residues. The DNA for the CDR3 is TGTGCCAGCAGCTTATCCCCGGGACTCAACTATGGCTACACCTTC. The encoded protein is CASSLSPGLNYGYTF.

This clone was picked up a small number of times. The rearrangement links TRBV30 to TRBJ1-1; 8 positions agree with TRBD1. CDR1 and CDR2 from the germline V gene are GTSNPN and SVGIG (reference sequence). V lost 1 base and J lost 4; bases outside the gene matches: 8. The CDR3 consists of 15 residues. CDR3 loop: CAWSDPGQGFTEAFF. In DNA form, the CDR3 reads TGTGCCTGGAGTGACCCCGGACAGGGATTCACTGAAGCTTTCTTT.

The chain has TRBV7-9 and TRBJ2-5; D might be TRBD1 (6 bases). The germline V gene encodes CDR1 SEHNR and CDR2 FQNEAQ (reference sequence). This CDR3 region has 15 residues. The ends were cut back, 1 base at V and 11 bases at J, with 20 bases in the middle. CDR3 sequence: CASSLVGGDLGEQYF. For the CDR3, the DNA is TGTGCCAGCAGCTTAGTAGGGGGTGACCTTGGGGAGCAGTACTTC.

This clone was detected once. The chain couples TRBV2 to TRBJ1-2, with 8 bases aligning to TRBD1. With 6 bases clipped from V and 4 bases from J, the junction kept 7 bases outside the gene matches. Germline V gene sequence: CDR1 SNHLY, CDR2 FYNNEI. The CDR3 runs to 14 residues. For the CDR3, the DNA is TGTGCCAGCAGACAAACAGGGGGAGGCTATGGCTACACCTTC. This sequence encodes CASRQTGGGYGYTF.

In its sample, this clone was seen once. The chain is built from TRBV19 and TRBJ1-1; TRBD1 matches 9 bases. Losses at the gene ends were 9 bases for V and 5 bases for J; bases not matched to a gene: 4. CDR3 size: 12 residues. Germline CDR1 reads LNHDA; CDR2 reads SQIVND (reference sequence). The CDR3 is CASRQGGTEAFF. The CDR3 DNA follows: TGTGCCAGCCGACAGGGGGGGACTGAAGCTTTCTTT.

In its sample, this clone was seen a few times. The same CDR3 can be traced to other DNA sequences in this sample. The chain employs TRBV7-9 and TRBJ1-1; D is unresolved. With 1 base removed from V and 4 bases from J, the gap between germline ends came to 7 bases. The CDR3 runs to 13 residues. CDR1 is SEHNR, CDR2 FQNEAQ, per germline (reference sequence). This CDR3 reads CASSLGQATEAFF. In nucleotides, the CDR3 is TGTGCCAGCAGCTTAGGCCAGGCCACTGAAGCTTTCTTT.

The rearrangement joins TRBV19 to TRBJ1-4; D is ambiguous. The V end lost 3 bases, the J end lost 7 bases, and 3 bases lay between the germline ends. The CDR3 is 11 residues long. Per the germline V gene, CDR1 is LNHDA and CDR2 is SQIVND (reference sequence). The CDR3 loop reads CASSISEKLFF. In nucleotides, the CDR3 is TGTGCCAGTAGTATCAGTGAAAAACTGTTTTTT.

With regard to this clone: A read error is likely, as this CDR3 ends without the conserved phenylalanine or tryptophan. The CDR3 region has the DNA TGTGCCAGCAGCTCGGGACAGTGGTACGAGCAGTACCTC. Translating it yields CASSSGQWYEQYL. The chain is built from TRBV9 and TRBJ2-7; TRBD1 matches at 7 bases. From germline, CDR1 is SGDLS and CDR2 YYNGEE. This CDR3 contains 13 residues. Unmatched junction bases numbered 5, after V lost 4 bases and J lost 4 bases.

The genes are TRBV30 and TRBJ1-1; TRBD1 is a possible D gene (6 bases). The germline gives CDR1 GTSNPN, CDR2 SVGIG (reference sequence). V lost 7 bases and J 8 bases, leaving 20 bases between the germline ends. This CDR3 comprises 13 residues. This CDR3 reads CASRTANYKEAFF. CDR3 sequence (DNA): TGTGCCTCGAGGACAGCAAATTATAAAGAAGCTTTCTTT. The full variable domain, in which reference TRBV30 and TRBJ1-1 provide the parts outside the CDR3, is SQTIHQWPATLVQPVGSPLSLECTVEGTSNPNLYWYRQAAGRGLQLLFYSVGIGQISSEVPQNLSASRPQDRQFILSSKKLLLSDSGFYLCASRTANYKEAFFGQGTRLTVV.

The J gene is TRBJ2-1, the V gene TRBV6-5, with TRBD2 as a possible D gene (5 bases). Trimming removed 4 bases at V and 7 bases at J, with 5 bases between. This CDR3 has 11 amino acids. The V gene's germline CDR1 is MNHEY and CDR2 SVGAGI. CDR3 protein: CASSSGNEQFF. CDR3 in DNA: TGTGCCAGCAGTTCGGGAAATGAGCAGTTCTTC.

This chain links TRBV7-2 with TRBJ2-3; D remains unclear. This CDR3 contains 13 residues. V dropped 5 bases and J dropped 3 bases, with 9 bases sitting between them. The V gene's germline CDR1 is SGHTA and CDR2 FQGNSA. The CDR3 sequence is CASSPELTDTQYF. DNA for the CDR3: TGTGCCAGCAGCCCTGAACTGACAGATACGCAGTATTTT.

V gene TRBV19 combines with J gene TRBJ1-1; 8 bases align to TRBD1. There are 12 residues in the CDR3. Germline V gives CDR1 LNHDA, CDR2 SQIVND (reference sequence). The V and J ends lost 9 bases and 3 bases, in that order; junction bases with no gene match: 3. Here the CDR3 DNA reads TGTGCCAGCAACAGGGGGGACACTGAAGCTTTCTTT. It yields the protein CASNRGDTEAFF.

The chain couples TRBV13 to TRBJ1-4; 11 bases match TRBD1. The CDR3 is made up of 15 amino acids. V lost 5 bases and J lost 7; bases outside the gene matches: 6. Germline V lookup: CDR1 PRHDT, CDR2 FYEKMQ (reference sequence). CDR3 sequence reads: CASSVGQGASEKLFF. The CDR3 coding sequence is TGTGCCAGCAGCGTCGGACAGGGGGCTTCTGAAAAACTGTTTTTT.

The V and J genes are TRBV4-1 and TRBJ2-5; D may be TRBD1 (6 bases). The CDR3 covers 15 residues. Trimming cost V 1 base and J 5 bases, with 14 bases left between them. Per the germline V gene, CDR1 is MGHRA and CDR2 is YSYEKL. CDR3 bases: TGCGCCAGCAGCCAAGCTGGGACAATTCTCGAGACCCAGTACTTC. Residues: CASSQAGTILETQYF.

This clone was observed a handful of times. The chain uses TRBV2 and TRBJ2-7; perhaps TRBD2 as D (6 bases). This CDR3 region has 14 residues. The V end was cut by 0 bases, the J end by 3 bases, with 9 bases between. Germline CDR1 SNHLY, CDR2 FYNNEI. CDR3 DNA: TGTGCCAGCAGTGAAGCGGAGGGACGCTACGAGCAGTACTTC. Translating gives CASSEAEGRYEQYF. The variable domain in full, with the rest retrieved from reference TRBV2 and TRBJ2-7, is EPEVTQTPSHQVTQMGQEVILRCVPISNHLYFYWYRQILGQKVEFLVSFYNNEISEKSEIFDDQFSVERPDGSNFTLKIRSTKLEDSAMYFCASSEAEGRYEQYFGPGTRLTVT.

This clone was counted a single time. This sequence joins TRBV6-1 and TRBJ2-3; no clear D gene. Germline lookup yields CDR1 MNHNS and CDR2 SASEGT. The CDR3 consists of 11 residues. The V end lost 6 bases, the J end lost 6 bases, and 7 bases lay between the germline ends. The CDR3 loop reads CASRAADTQYF. CDR3 DNA sequence: TGTGCCAGCAGAGCCGCGGATACGCAGTATTTT.

The rearrangement joins TRBV20-1 to TRBJ2-7, with D perhaps matching TRBD2 (5 bases). Germline CDR1 DFQATT, CDR2 SNEGSKA (reference sequence). V was shortened by 6 bases and J by 7 bases, with 13 bases between the two germline ends. This CDR3 has 11 residues. CDR3 sequence: CSAGIRLEQYF. CDR3 in DNA: TGCAGTGCCGGGATTCGGCTGGAGCAGTACTTC.

This chain connects TRBV19 to TRBJ1-5; perhaps TRBD1 as D (6 bases). V shed 6 bases and J shed 0 bases, with 15 bases lying between them. Germline assignment: CDR1 LNHDA and CDR2 SQIVND (reference sequence). The CDR3 runs to 16 residues. CDR3 region: CASSPDRPNSNQPQHF. CDR3 DNA sequence: TGTGCCAGTAGCCCGGACAGACCTAATAGCAATCAGCCCCAGCATTTT. Full variable domain (rest looked up from reference TRBV19 and TRBJ1-5): DGGITQSPKYLFRKEGQNVTLSCEQNLNHDAMYWYRQDPGQGLRLIYYSQIVNDFQKGDIAEGYSVSREKKESFPLTVTSAQKNPTAFYLCASSPDRPNSNQPQHFGDGTRLSIL.

The CDR3 protein is CAGIFPRGADEQYF. The CDR3 region has the DNA TGTGCCGGAATCTTTCCTCGGGGGGCCGACGAGCAGTACTTC. The J gene is TRBJ2-7, the V gene TRBV30, with D maybe TRBD2 (7 bases). The CDR3 is 14 amino acids. V was pared by 8 bases and J by 5 bases, with 22 bases between. Germline values: CDR1 GTSNPN, CDR2 SVGIG (reference sequence).

The chain carries TRBV6-1 and TRBJ2-1, with 9 bases lining up with TRBD1. CDR1 and CDR2 from the germline V gene are MNHNS and SASEGT. The CDR3 totals 14 residues. Trimming removed 6 bases from V and 8 bases from J; junction bases left unmatched: 8. The CDR3 sequence: CASSETGGVYEQFF. In DNA form, the CDR3 reads TGTGCCAGCAGCGAGACAGGGGGTGTCTATGAGCAGTTCTTC.

The chain uses TRBV19 and TRBJ2-4; no definite D call. V was trimmed by 1 base and J by 3 bases, leaving 10 bases between them. CDR3 size: 15 residues. Looked up from germline, CDR1 is LNHDA and CDR2 is SQIVND (reference sequence). The CDR3 loop is CASSIVVGGKNIQYF. In DNA form, the CDR3 reads TGTGCCAGTAGTATAGTAGTCGGCGGCAAAAACATTCAGTACTTC. The complete variable domain, with remaining parts taken from reference TRBV19 and TRBJ2-4, reads DGGITQSPKYLFRKEGQNVTLSCEQNLNHDAMYWYRQDPGQGLRLIYYSQIVNDFQKGDIAEGYSVSREKKESFPLTVTSAQKNPTAFYLCASSIVVGGKNIQYFGAGTRLSVL.